One and the same sample provided the 14 T cell receptor beta chains below, sequenced in a study of cytomegalovirus exposure and HLA in healthy donors. Amplification used 60 Vbeta primers and 13 Jbeta primers. Assay used: immunoSEQ multiplex PCR; TCRdb lists only in-frame clones, some missing. The data show about 98,000 clones, 55% to 75% seen once. Sequenced sample: PBMCs. The receptors shown here come from a man aged 45 to 65 in good health and CMV-seronegative.

The chain combines TRBV9 with TRBJ1-4; 10 nucleotides line up with TRBD1. V trimming: 4 bases; J trimming: 3 bases; junction bases outside the gene matches: 15. Germline lookup yields CDR1 SGDLS and CDR2 YYNGEE. The CDR3 runs 19 residues. The CDR3 reads CASSLEGQGIWGPNEKLFF. CDR3 in DNA: TGTGCCAGCAGCCTCGAGGGACAGGGGATTTGGGGGCCTAATGAAAAACTGTTTTTT.

The J gene is TRBJ2-5, the V gene TRBV6-6; TRBD2 aligns across 12 bases. Germline trimming cut 6 bases from V and 2 bases from J; bases unmatched to any gene: 4. Per germline, CDR1 MNHNY and CDR2 SVGAGI (reference sequence). The length of the CDR3 is 15 residues. CDR3 in amino acids: CASSSGLAGQETQYF. The CDR3 nucleotides are TGTGCCAGCAGCAGCGGACTAGCGGGACAAGAGACCCAGTACTTC.

The chain recombines TRBV4-2 with TRBJ2-1; TRBD2 might be the D (6 bases). V lost 0 bases and J 9 bases, leaving 12 bases between the germline ends. The CDR3 runs 14 residues. The germline V gene has CDR1 LGHNA and CDR2 YNFKEQ. Here the CDR3 reads CASSQDKARGEQFF. CDR3 DNA sequence: TGTGCCAGCAGCCAAGATAAGGCGCGGGGTGAGCAGTTCTTC.

The count of this clone is one. V usage is TRBV19 and J usage is TRBJ2-1; tentative D call: TRBD2 (6 bases). V was pared by 3 bases and J by 0 bases, with 24 bases between. Germline V lookup: CDR1 LNHDA, CDR2 SQIVND (reference sequence). This CDR3 contains 20 residues. The CDR3 DNA follows: TGTGCCAGTAGTATGGAGGGATTAGCGGAAGCCTATTACTCCTACAATGAGCAGTTCTTC. It specifies CASSMEGLAEAYYSYNEQFF.

This clone has only one observation. V is TRBV27 and J is TRBJ2-7, with 8 bases that match TRBD1. The CDR3 covers 15 residues. Germline CDR1 and CDR2: MNHEY and SMNVEV (reference sequence). V trimming: 4 bases; J trimming: 2 bases; junction bases outside the gene matches: 7. The CDR3 region is CASSSRTGFPYEQYF. In DNA, the CDR3 is TGTGCCAGCAGTTCTCGGACAGGGTTTCCCTACGAGCAGTACTTC.

This clone showed up just a few times. The V gene is TRBV27, the J gene TRBJ2-1; 7 bases line up with TRBD1. The trim removed 4 bases at V and 10 bases at J, leaving 13 bases unmatched. The CDR3 contains 15 residues. Germline V gene data show CDR1 as MNHEY and CDR2 as SMNVEV (reference sequence). The CDR3: CASSYRTGALKEQFF. The CDR3 nucleotides read TGTGCCAGCAGTTACCGGACAGGAGCCCTCAAGGAGCAGTTCTTC.

Concerning this clone: An end of the junction does not agree with germline; a read error may underlie this. This chain joins TRBV10-1 and TRBJ2-3; 9 bases are a match to TRBD2. The V gene's germline CDR1 is WNHNN and CDR2 SYGVQD (reference sequence). CDR3 length: 19 residues. The CDR3 region is CASSESKANGLARVLCKNF. The CDR3 DNA reads TGCGCCAGCAGTGAGTCGAAGGCTAATGGACTAGCGCGAGTTTTGTGCAAGAATTTT.

This clone was seen a few times. The chain joins TRBV4-2 to TRBJ2-2, with D possibly matching TRBD2 (6 bases). CDR1 is LGHNA, CDR2 YNFKEQ, per germline. The CDR3 extends over 17 amino acids. With 1 base removed from V and 3 bases from J, the gap between germline ends came to 15 bases. CDR3 in amino acids: CASSQVWRGPYTGELFF. In DNA form, the CDR3 reads TGTGCCAGCAGCCAAGTCTGGCGGGGTCCTTACACCGGGGAGCTGTTTTTT.

This clone has just a few counts. This chain joins TRBV4-1 and TRBJ2-7; TRBD1 aligns across 7 bases. Unmatched junction bases numbered 6, after V lost 4 bases and J lost 0 bases. Germline V gene data show CDR1 as MGHRA and CDR2 as YSYEKL. The CDR3 is 15 residues long. CDR3 coding DNA: TGCGCCAGCAGCCTCGGACAGGCCAGCTCCTACGAGCAGTACTTC. Translation: CASSLGQASSYEQYF.

V and J are TRBV30 and TRBJ1-4, with no clear D. In germline, CDR1 is GTSNPN, CDR2 SVGIG (reference sequence). Trimming stripped 0 bases from V and 5 bases from J, with 13 bases between. CDR3 length: 15 residues. CDR3 region: CAWSVQTRRNEKLFF. The DNA for the CDR3 is TGTGCCTGGAGTGTACAGACCCGGAGGAATGAAAAACTGTTTTTT.

The CDR3 region is CASSRGIPLGNSPLHF. CDR3 in DNA: TGTGCCAGTAGCCGAGGGATTCCGCTTGGGAATTCACCCCTCCACTTT. V and J are TRBV19 and TRBJ1-6; D unresolved. The CDR3 covers 16 residues. V lost 6 bases and J 7 bases, leaving 19 bases between the germline ends. CDR1 is LNHDA, CDR2 SQIVND, per germline (reference sequence).

The chain has TRBV5-5 and TRBJ2-1; 7 positions agree with TRBD2. CDR1 and CDR2 (germline): SGHKS, YYEKEE (reference sequence). Trimming removed 4 bases from V and 0 bases from J; junction bases left unmatched: 7. This CDR3 is built from 16 residues. CDR3 bases: TGTGCCAGCAGCGGGGGGGGACGGACCTCCTACAATGAGCAGTTCTTC. It codes for CASSGGGRTSYNEQFF.

The chain combines TRBV4-3 with TRBJ2-7; D ambiguous. Germline V gene lookup returns CDR1 LGHNA and CDR2 YSLEER. Trimming took 1 base from V and 4 from J, leaving 8 bases between them. The CDR3 is 13 residues long. DNA for the CDR3: TGCGCCAGCAGCCAAGGGTCCGGTTACGAGCAGTACTTC. Translated: CASSQGSGYEQYF.

The genes are TRBV19 and TRBJ2-7; D is perhaps TRBD2 (7 bases). The CDR3 contains 15 residues. Between the trimmed V and J ends, which lost 8 bases and 2 bases, there was a span of 19 bases. Germline V CDR1 and CDR2: LNHDA, SQIVND (reference sequence). CDR3 nucleotides: TGTGCCAGTGCGACGCGGGGGCAGGGAACCTACGAGCAGTACTTC. Amino acids: CASATRGQGTYEQYF.